This T cell receptor (beta chain) stems from a study of blood T cell repertoires in COVID-19. Turning to the study itself: There were acute and convalescent COVID-19 samples, and they came from the United States, Italy and Spain. PBMCs, B-cell-depleted T cells, or T cells provided the cDNA or gDNA that made up the material.

The length of the CDR3 is 16 residues. Germline V gives CDR1 SGHRS, CDR2 YFSETQ. Losses at the gene ends were 1 base for V and 1 base for J; bases not matched to a gene: 4. Per the original methods: Reference gene primer amplification in the assay estimated nucleated cell counts. The repertoire was sequenced with immunoSEQ multiplex PCR; TCRdb's copy has only in-frame clones and lacks some. V, J and clone size derive from that table, while D and trimming were established from the DNA sequence. The sample consists of fewer than 100,000 clones, 86% of them appearing once. Sequencing was carried out using peripheral blood. The chain links TRBV5-1 to TRBJ2-5; the match to TRBD2 covers 10 bases. This TCR derives from a man aged 55 to 69 with acute or convalescent COVID-19. The CDR3 DNA reads TGCGCCAGCAGCTTGAGGACTAGCGGTCCCCAAGAGACCCAGTACTTC. Its protein product is CASSLRTSGPQETQYF. Full variable domain (remainder filled in from reference TRBV5-1 and TRBJ2-5): KAGVTQTPRYLIKTRGQQVTLSCSPISGHRSVSWYQQTPGQGLQFLFEYFSETQRNKGNFPGRFSGRQFSNSRSEMNVSTLELGDSALYLCASSLRTSGPQETQYFGPGTRLLVL.